The T cell receptor beta chain described here comes from a study of T cell responses to AZD1222 COVID-19 vaccine. Study conclusions and caveats: White British donors predominated, females outnumbered males, and clonal diversity was possibly underestimated. Per reports, nearly half of all spike-specific TCRs target regions that are unmutated in variants.

Assay used: immunoSEQ multiplex PCR; TCRdb lists only in-frame clones, some missing. The table shows 70,000 or so clones, with 83% occurring only once. The CDR3 is made up of 16 amino acids. Germline V gives CDR1 SGHTA, CDR2 FQGNSA. Trimming removed 5 bases at V and 1 base at J, with 14 bases between. In regard to this clone: Its antigen is not known.

The material sequenced was peripheral blood, taken 28 days after the second AZD1222 dose. The TCR originated in an adult who received the AZD1222 COVID-19 vaccine. The chain has TRBV7-2 and TRBJ2-2; D possibly uses TRBD1 or TRBD2 (5 bases each). CDR3 in amino acids: CASSPKGPLNTGELFF. CDR3 DNA sequence: TGTGCCAGCAGCCCAAAGGGACCTTTGAACACCGGGGAGCTGTTTTTT.